Listed below are T cell receptor beta chains from one sample, sequenced in a study of radiation and T cells in renal cell carcinoma. TCRdb keeps only in-frame clones here, not all; method: immunoSEQ multiplex PCR. The sample has about 170,000 clones, around 90% seen once; the top ten hold approximately 10%. The sample was blood, taken from a patient whose treatment included radiotherapy and nephrectomy. The receptors shown here come from a woman between 45 and 60 years old with renal cell carcinoma. The CDR3 runs from the conserved cysteine through the conserved F or W. D genes are given only for firm matches. Clone size is shown for a subset of rows, as once, few, many or a class of expanded clone.

TRBV5-4,TRBJ1-1,.,.,CASSLGGRSNTEAFF,TGTGCCAGCAGCTTGGGCGGTAGATCTAACACTGAAGCTTTCTTT
TRBV9,TRBJ2-7,.,.,CASSVEGAVHEQYF,TGTGCCAGCAGCGTAGAAGGGGCGGTCCACGAGCAGTACTTC
TRBV5-1,TRBJ1-1,TRBD1,.,CASSLDPGGVNTEAFF,TGCGCCAGCAGCTTGGATCCAGGGGGCGTGAACACTGAAGCTTTCTTT
TRBV29-1,TRBJ2-5,.,.,CSVAEQETQYF,TGCAGCGTCGCGGAACAAGAGACCCAGTACTTC
TRBV25-1,TRBJ1-3,TRBD1,.,CASSAYRDRGTGNTIYF,TGTGCCAGCAGTGCCTACCGGGACAGGGGGACTGGAAACACCATATATTTT
TRBV7-2,TRBJ2-5,TRBD2,.,CASSYSGGQETQYF,TGTGCCAGCAGCTATAGCGGGGGACAAGAGACCCAGTACTTC
TRBV19,TRBJ1-1,TRBD1,.,CASSFDRGREAAFF,TGTGCCAGTAGCTTTGACAGGGGGCGAGAGGCAGCTTTCTTT
TRBV19,TRBJ1-2,.,.,CASSTSRDSRAYGYTF,TGTGCCAGTAGTACAAGCCGGGACTCAAGGGCCTATGGCTACACCTTC
TRBV6-6,TRBJ2-1,.,.,CASSYRGEANEQFF,TGTGCCAGCAGTTACAGAGGGGAGGCCAATGAGCAGTTCTTC
TRBV13,TRBJ2-3,.,.,CASSTREDTQYF,TGTGCCAGCAGCACCAGGGAGGATACGCAGTATTTT
TRBV4-1,TRBJ1-2,.,.,CASSQQNYGYTF,TGCGCCAGCAGCCAACAGAACTATGGCTACACCTTC
TRBV6-1,TRBJ2-7,.,.,CASSEAALRGQYF,TGTGCCAGCAGTGAGGCAGCTCTACGAGGGCAGTACTTC
TRBV19,TRBJ2-5,TRBD2,.,CASSTGLAQETQYF,TGTGCCAGTAGTACGGGACTAGCCCAAGAGACCCAGTACTTC
TRBV21-1,TRBJ1-5,.,.,CASSMGQGAGQPQHF,TGTGCCAGCAGCATGGGGCAGGGGGCCGGACAGCCCCAGCATTTT
TRBV10-2,TRBJ2-7,TRBD2,.,CASTLAGGLYEQYF,TGCGCCAGCACCCTAGCGGGGGGCCTCTACGAGCAGTACTTC
TRBV6-5,TRBJ2-1,TRBD2,.,CASSQPPGGNEQFF,TGTGCCAGCAGCCAACCACCGGGGGGGAATGAGCAGTTCTTC
TRBV4-1,TRBJ2-7,TRBD1,.,CASSLRQGSYEQYF,TGCGCCAGCAGCTTGCGACAGGGCTCCTACGAGCAGTACTTC
TRBV7-6,TRBJ2-7,TRBD2,.,CASSQTSGGYEQYF,TGTGCCAGCAGCCAGACTAGCGGGGGCTACGAGCAGTACTTC
TRBV6-1,TRBJ2-2,TRBD1,.,CASSDVPGQGSGELFF,TGTGCCAGCAGTGATGTCCCCGGACAGGGGTCCGGGGAGCTGTTTTTT
TRBV4-3,TRBJ1-5,.,.,CASSQGRQPNQPQHF,TGCGCCAGCAGCCAAGGGCGGCAGCCCAATCAGCCCCAGCATTTT
TRBV2,TRBJ1-2,.,.,CASMGLNYGYTF,TGTGCCAGCATGGGTCTTAACTATGGCTACACCTTC
TRBV7-2,TRBJ2-7,.,few,CASSLAGAGREQYF,TGTGCCAGCAGCTTAGCGGGAGCCGGCAGGGAGCAGTACTTC
TRBV10-2,TRBJ1-1,.,.,CASRNRENTEAFF,TGCGCCAGCAGAAACCGCGAGAACACTGAAGCTTTCTTT
TRBV5-1,TRBJ1-1,TRBD1,.,CASSLAGQGSTEAFF,TGCGCCAGCAGCTTGGCCGGACAGGGGTCCACTGAAGCTTTCTTT
TRBV16,TRBJ1-1,.,few,CASSQVTGLEAFF,TGTGCCAGCAGCCAAGTGACGGGGCTAGAAGCTTTCTTT
TRBV19,TRBJ2-5,TRBD2,.,CASSRGLAGGNPETQYF,TGTGCCAGTAGTAGAGGACTAGCGGGGGGGAACCCGGAGACCCAGTACTTC
TRBV6-5,TRBJ2-4,.,.,CASSPRTAIQNIQYF,TGTGCCAGCAGTCCCCGGACAGCGATACAAAACATTCAGTACTTC
TRBV18,TRBJ2-1,.,.,CASSPGLEGPEQFF,TGTGCCAGCTCACCAGGCCTGGAGGGACCGGAGCAGTTCTTC
TRBV7-2,TRBJ1-2,TRBD1,.,CASSIPGQGSGYTF,TGTGCCAGCAGCATACCGGGACAGGGCAGTGGCTACACCTTC
TRBV7-2,TRBJ1-5,.,.,CASSLRGNQPQHF,TGTGCCAGCAGCTTAAGAGGGAATCAGCCCCAGCATTTT
TRBV19,TRBJ2-3,.,.,CASGSVHTDTQYF,TGTGCCAGTGGCTCCGTTCACACAGATACGCAGTATTTT
TRBV19,TRBJ2-6,.,.,CASSPTGGRNMISGANVLTF,TGTGCCAGTAGCCCGACGGGTGGACGAAACATGATCTCTGGGGCCAACGTCCTGACTTTC
TRBV14,TRBJ2-5,TRBD1,.,CASSQPDRVQETQYF,TGTGCCAGCAGCCAGCCGGACAGGGTCCAAGAGACCCAGTACTTC
TRBV2,TRBJ2-2,TRBD2,.,CASKGGGGDTGELFF,TGTGCCAGCAAGGGCGGCGGGGGGGACACCGGGGAGCTGTTTTTT
TRBV19,TRBJ1-2,.,.,CASSTSAGFNYGYTF,TGTGCCAGTAGTACCTCGGCAGGGTTTAACTATGGCTACACCTTC
TRBV5-1,TRBJ2-3,TRBD2,.,CASSPTTSGKTDTQYF,TGCGCCAGCAGCCCTACGACTAGCGGGAAAACAGATACGCAGTATTTT
TRBV2,TRBJ2-1,TRBD2,.,CASSTGLAGIDEQFF,TGTGCCAGCAGTACCGGACTAGCGGGGATTGATGAGCAGTTCTTC
TRBV15,TRBJ2-5,.,.,CATSRGPAWETQYF,TGTGCCACCAGCAGAGGACCAGCTTGGGAGACCCAGTACTTC
TRBV9,TRBJ1-2,.,.,CASSFSTSDYGYTF,TGTGCCAGCAGCTTCTCGACAAGTGACTATGGCTACACCTTC